This T cell receptor beta chain was profiled in a study of beta chain features in type 1 diabetes. On the study more broadly: Cell yields, gender and age were similar in healthy donors and patients. All samples yielded roughly 100 million examined sorted cells.

Since all of the isolated RNA was reverse transcribed, expressed TCRB transcripts were what got sequenced. Using immunoSEQ multiplex PCR, the repertoire was profiled, and TCRdb retains in-frame clones only, with some absent. The sample carries 240,000 or so clones, about a fifth recorded once. Every participating donor gave one draw, a heparinised blood sample averaging approximately 120 mL. Findings and caveats of the study: Moderate yet significant TCRB CDR3 shortening was seen in Type 1 diabetes patients in all four CD4+ subsets. Cells carrying high TCR expression could end up over-represented when cDNA is sequenced.

The CDR3 runs 11 residues. Germline V gene lookup returns CDR1 MDHEN and CDR2 SYDVKM. The V end lost 6 bases, the J end lost 8 bases, and 10 bases lay between the germline ends. Remarks on this clone: Its antigen is still unknown.

The chain has TRBV28 and TRBJ1-2; tentative D call: TRBD1 (5 bases). The sequence was collected from a woman aged 40-49 years with type 1 diabetes. The material sequenced was naive CD4+ T cells from blood. Here the CDR3 reads CASSLPGGYTF. CDR3 sequence (DNA): TGTGCCAGCAGCCTGCCAGGGGGCTACACCTTC.